This T cell receptor beta chain came from a study of blood T cell repertoires in COVID-19. Germline V gene sequence: CDR1 SGHTA, CDR2 FQGTGA. The CDR3 has 16 amino acids. V lost 5 bases to trimming and J lost 4 bases, with 17 bases between them. This clone was counted between two and nine times. Some clones are missing from TCRdb's copy, which holds only in-frame ones; the method was immunoSEQ multiplex PCR. The sample has more than 55,000 clones, approximately 90% seen once. Sequenced sample: peripheral blood. The chain couples TRBV7-3 to TRBJ2-2; a possible D gene is TRBD1 (5 bases). This receptor was identified in a human donor with active COVID-19. The donor label of this sample is uncertain. The CDR3 DNA follows: TGTGCCAGCAGCCGACTGGCGACAGCCTCCACCGGGGAGCTGTTTTTT. Translated: CASSRLATASTGELFF.